This T cell receptor (beta chain) is drawn from a study of beta chain features in type 1 diabetes. Study results and limitations: Type 1 diabetes patients showed a moderate but significant shortening of TCRB CDR3s in all four CD4+ subsets.

The V and J ends lost 0 bases and 0 bases respectively, with 11 bases between them. CDR3 size: 16 residues. In germline, CDR1 is SGHDT, CDR2 YYEEEE. All of the isolated RNA was reverse transcribed, so expressed TCRB transcripts were sequenced. Libraries were prepared by immunoSEQ multiplex PCR; TCRdb keeps only in-frame clonotypes and omits some of them. The sample lists some 45,000 clones, roughly half seen once, with less than 2.5% in the top ten. In the case of this clone: Its antigen is unidentified.

The chain recombines TRBV5-6 with TRBJ2-3, with D maybe TRBD1 (5 bases). This receptor was obtained from a woman aged 18-35 years in good health. Sequences were obtained from Tregs from blood. CDR3 sequence: CASSLVGPSSTDTQYF. The CDR3 region has the DNA TGTGCCAGCAGCTTGGTGGGGCCGTCTAGCACAGATACGCAGTATTTT.